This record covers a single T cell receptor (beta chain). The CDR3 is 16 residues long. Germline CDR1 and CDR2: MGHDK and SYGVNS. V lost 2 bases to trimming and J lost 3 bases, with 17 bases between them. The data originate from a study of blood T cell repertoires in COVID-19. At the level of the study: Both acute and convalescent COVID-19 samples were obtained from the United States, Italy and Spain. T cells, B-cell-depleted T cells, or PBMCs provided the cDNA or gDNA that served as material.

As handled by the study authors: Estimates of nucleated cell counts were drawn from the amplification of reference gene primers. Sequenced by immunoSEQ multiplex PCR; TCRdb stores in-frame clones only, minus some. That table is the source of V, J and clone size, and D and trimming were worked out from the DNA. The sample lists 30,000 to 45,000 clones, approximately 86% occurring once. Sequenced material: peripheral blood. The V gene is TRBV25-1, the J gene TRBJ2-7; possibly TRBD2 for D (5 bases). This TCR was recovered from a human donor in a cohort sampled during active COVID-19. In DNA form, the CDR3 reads TGTGCCAGCAGTGAAATTTCGTTTAGCGATGTCTACGAGCAGTACTTC. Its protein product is CASSEISFSDVYEQYF.